The 25 T cell receptor beta chains given below trace back to one sample, sequenced in a study of response to subunit inactivated influenza vaccine. TCRdb redid the calling of the RT-PCR reads with MiXCR, one entry per CDR3 protein. The repertoire holds more than 700,000 distinct CDR3 sequences, about 20% seen once, with 10% in the top ten. Sequenced material: PBMCs from blood, taken roughly 5 days after vaccination. These TCRs come from a man aged 45-65 years who received an inactivated influenza vaccine.

The chain couples TRBV5-5 to TRBJ2-1, with TRBD2 as a possible D gene (6 bases). Deletions cut 0 bases from V and 10 bases from J, with 17 bases between. Germline V lookup: CDR1 SGHKS, CDR2 YYEKEE (reference sequence). This CDR3 spans 15 amino acids. CDR3 bases: TGTGCCAGCAGCTTGGATTCCGGGACTCCCCGGGAGCAGTTCTTC. This translates into CASSLDSGTPREQFF. Together with reference TRBV5-5 and TRBJ2-1, the CDR3 gives the full variable domain: DAGVTQSPTHLIKTRGQQVTLRCSPISGHKSVSWYQQVLGQGPQFIFQYYEKEERGRGNFPDRFSARQFPNYSSELNVNALLLGDSALYLCASSLDSGTPREQFFGPGTRLTVL.

A few counts support this clonotype. The rearrangement uses TRBV20-1 and TRBJ2-7, with no clear D. CDR1 is DFQATT, CDR2 SNEGSKA, per germline (reference sequence). V lost 5 bases, J lost 2 bases, and 16 bases lay in between. CDR3 length: 14 residues. For the CDR3, the DNA is TGCAGTGCTCCCGGGCCAGAACAAACCTACGAGCAGTACTTC. Its protein is CSAPGPEQTYEQYF.

This clonotype was observed at least ten times. This rearrangement joins TRBV29-1 to TRBJ2-7; TRBD1 aligns across 8 bases. The germline gives CDR1 SQVTM, CDR2 ANQGSEA. The CDR3 totals 13 residues. With 6 bases clipped from V and 2 bases from J, the junction kept 6 bases outside the gene matches. The CDR3 sequence is CSVSPGQAYEQYF. DNA for the CDR3: TGCAGCGTGTCGCCGGGACAGGCCTACGAGCAGTACTTC.

The gene calls are TRBV30 and TRBJ2-5; D not certain. The CDR3 runs to 12 residues. V lost 4 bases to trimming and J lost 5 bases, with 11 bases between them. Germline V gives CDR1 GTSNPN, CDR2 SVGIG (reference sequence). The CDR3 DNA sequence: TGTGCCTGGACTGGGTCCGCCGAGACCCAGTACTTC. Amino acids: CAWTGSAETQYF.

This clonotype has more than one count but fewer than ten. The chain carries TRBV6-2 or TRBV6-3 and TRBJ2-7; the match to TRBD2 covers 15 bases. The CDR3 contains 18 residues. V shed 5 bases, J shed 3 bases, and the junction held 11 bases outside the gene matches. CDR1 is MNHEY, CDR2 SVGEGT, per germline. The CDR3 loop is CASSAGTSGRKLLYEQYF. The CDR3 coding sequence is TGTGCCAGCAGTGCCGGGACTAGCGGGAGGAAGCTACTCTACGAGCAGTACTTC.

This clonotype was observed a few times. The chain is built from TRBV5-1 and TRBJ2-3; the match to TRBD2 covers 13 bases. Unmatched junction bases numbered 12, after V lost 5 bases and J lost 6 bases. The CDR3 spans 17 residues. Germline CDR1 reads SGHRS; CDR2 reads YFSETQ. The CDR3 sequence: CASSPGLAGAAGDTQYF. The CDR3 nucleotides read TGCGCCAGCAGTCCCGGACTAGCGGGGGCCGCGGGGGATACGCAGTATTTT. Using reference TRBV5-1 and TRBJ2-3 for the parts outside the CDR3, the full variable domain is KAGVTQTPRYLIKTRGQQVTLSCSPISGHRSVSWYQQTPGQGLQFLFEYFSETQRNKGNFPGRFSGRQFSNSRSEMNVSTLELGDSALYLCASSPGLAGAAGDTQYFGPGTRLTVL.

About this clonotype: A much larger clone sits a single nucleotide away, making a read error possible. The chain combines TRBV6-5 with TRBJ2-7; 9 nucleotides align to TRBD1. Germline lookup yields CDR1 MNHEY and CDR2 SVGAGI. V dropped 6 bases and J dropped 6; count of bases not matched to a gene: 0. The CDR3 spans 11 residues. CDR3 in amino acids: CASRQGAEQYF. CDR3 bases: TGTGCCAGCAGACAGGGGGCCGAGCAGTACTTC.

This clonotype was detected a few times. The chain joins TRBV7-8 to TRBJ2-3, with no clear D. The CDR3 is made up of 14 amino acids. Germline lookup yields CDR1 SGHVS and CDR2 FQNEAQ. V was cut by 0 bases and J by 3 bases, with 7 bases left in between. CDR3 coding DNA: TGTGCCAGCAGCTTAGCGCGAAAGACAGATACGCAGTATTTT. This translates into CASSLARKTDTQYF.

This clonotype was seen only a few times. The J gene is TRBJ1-1, the V gene TRBV4-2, with 8 bases identical to TRBD1. Germline V gene lookup returns CDR1 LGHNA and CDR2 YNFKEQ. This CDR3 region has 17 residues. V was clipped by 0 bases and J by 7 bases; unmatched bases: 13. CDR3 coding DNA: TGTGCCAGCAGCCAAGATCATCGCGGACAGGGCAGGAGTGAAGCTTTCTTT. This gives the protein CASSQDHRGQGRSEAFF.

This chain joins TRBV5-1 and TRBJ1-1; TRBD1 matches at 9 bases. The CDR3 loop spans 16 amino acids. Germline assignment: CDR1 SGHRS and CDR2 YFSETQ. V dropped 0 bases and J dropped 7; count of bases not matched to a gene: 10. The CDR3 is CASSLGTGVFRGEAFF. CDR3 bases: TGCGCCAGCAGCTTGGGGACAGGGGTATTTCGCGGTGAAGCTTTCTTT.

The V and J genes are TRBV4-3 and TRBJ2-2, with TRBD2 matching 8 bases. V was clipped by 1 base and J by 5 bases; unmatched bases: 9. The CDR3 covers 17 residues. Germline V gene lookup returns CDR1 LGHNA and CDR2 YSLEER. The CDR3 DNA is TGCGCCAGCAGCCAAGTGGACGGGAGGGCCGTTACCGGGGAGCTGTTTTTT. As protein: CASSQVDGRAVTGELFF.

This clonotype occurred a few times. CDR3 DNA sequence: TGTGCCAGCAGTCCGTCGGGAGCTCAGACCGGGGAGCTGTTTTTT. Translated, it gives CASSPSGAQTGELFF. This sequence joins TRBV7-2 and TRBJ2-2, with D maybe TRBD2 (6 bases). Germline V gene data show CDR1 as SGHTA and CDR2 as FQGNSA. With 6 bases removed from V and 5 bases from J, the gap between germline ends came to 16 bases. This CDR3 has 15 residues.

The sample holds a few counts of this clonotype. The rearrangement joins TRBV29-1 to TRBJ2-1; the D gene could be TRBD1 or TRBD2 (5 bases each). Looked up from germline, CDR1 is SQVTM and CDR2 is ANQGSEA. This CDR3 is built from 14 residues. V lost 6 bases and J 6 bases, leaving 18 bases between the germline ends. The CDR3 spells CSVLDRGRSNEQFF. Here the CDR3 DNA reads TGCAGCGTCCTCGACCGGGGACGATCCAATGAGCAGTTCTTC.

This chain links TRBV20-1 with TRBJ2-3; D unresolved. V was cut by 1 base and J by 1 base, with 15 bases left in between. The length of the CDR3 is 16 residues. CDR1 is DFQATT, CDR2 SNEGSKA, per germline (reference sequence). The DNA for the CDR3 is TGCAGTGCTAGAGCTATAGAAGCGTGGGGCACAGATACGCAGTATTTT. Translating it yields CSARAIEAWGTDTQYF.

The chain carries TRBV6-5 and TRBJ2-3; D perhaps matches TRBD2 (5 bases). V gave up 0 bases and J gave up 7 bases, with 14 bases separating them. The germline V gene encodes CDR1 MNHEY and CDR2 SVGAGI. The CDR3 length is 15 residues. CDR3 DNA sequence: TGTGCCAGCAGTTACTCGCTAGCCCAACCTCATACGCAGTATTTT. This translates into CASSYSLAQPHTQYF.

V usage is TRBV29-1 and J usage is TRBJ1-1; no firm D call. This CDR3 has 13 residues. V was pared by 7 bases and J by 0 bases, with 12 bases between. The germline V gene encodes CDR1 SQVTM and CDR2 ANQGSEA. CDR3 loop: CSALRELNTEAFF. CDR3 DNA: TGCAGCGCCCTTAGGGAATTGAACACTGAAGCTTTCTTT.

V usage is TRBV4-3 and J usage is TRBJ2-5; 8 positions match TRBD1. J was trimmed by 4 bases and V by 3 bases; bases with no gene match: 7. Per germline, CDR1 LGHNA and CDR2 YSLEER. This CDR3 has 15 residues. CDR3 nucleotides: TGCGCCAGCAGCCATAGGACAGGGTTGGGAGAGACCCAGTACTTC. Its protein product is CASSHRTGLGETQYF.

This rearrangement joins TRBV5-6 to TRBJ2-3; 9 bases agree with TRBD1. CDR3 length: 17 residues. Unmatched junction bases numbered 13, after V lost 4 bases and J lost 4 bases. Germline V gene data show CDR1 as SGHDT and CDR2 as YYEEEE. The CDR3 sequence is CASSRDREGLGADTQYF. The DNA for the CDR3 is TGTGCCAGCAGCCGGGACAGGGAAGGCCTAGGTGCAGATACGCAGTATTTT.

The V call is TRBV7-6, the J call TRBJ2-2, with 9 bases fitting TRBD1. The CDR3 runs to 17 residues. V gave up 5 bases and J gave up 1 base; unmatched junction bases: 8. Germline lookup yields CDR1 SGHVS and CDR2 FNYEAQ. In DNA, the CDR3 is TGTGCCAGCAGCCCGGACAGGGGCGCGAAGAACACCGGGGAGCTGTTTTTT. Its protein is CASSPDRGAKNTGELFF.

The chain combines TRBV7-2 with TRBJ2-3; D possibly matches TRBD1 or TRBD2 (5 bases each). The germline CDR1 and CDR2 sequences are SGHTA and FQGNSA. CDR3 length: 16 amino acids. The V end was cut by 2 bases, the J end by 0 bases, with 12 bases between. This CDR3 reads CASSLQGGGSTDTQYF. Written as DNA, the CDR3 is TGTGCCAGCAGCTTACAAGGTGGGGGTAGCACAGATACGCAGTATTTT. Together with reference TRBV7-2 and TRBJ2-3, the CDR3 gives the full variable domain: GAGVSQSPSNKVTEKGKDVELRCDPISGHTALYWYRQSLGQGLEFLIYFQGNSAPDKSGLPSDRFSAERTGGSVSTLTIQRTQQEDSAVYLCASSLQGGGSTDTQYFGPGTRLTVL.

This clonotype has a handful of counts. The V gene is TRBV10-3, the J gene TRBJ2-7, with D possibly TRBD1 on 7 matching bases. The CDR3 contains 15 residues. Germline assignment: CDR1 ENHRY and CDR2 SYGVKD. V lost 9 bases to trimming and J lost 2 bases, with 20 bases between them. The chain's CDR3 is CAMGGNRGITYEQYF. The CDR3 region has the DNA TGTGCCATGGGGGGAAACAGGGGCATCACCTACGAGCAGTACTTC.

This clonotype occurred a few times. V is TRBV5-1 and J is TRBJ2-1, with a tentative D call TRBD1 (6 bases). From germline, CDR1 is SGHRS and CDR2 YFSETQ. The CDR3 runs to 18 residues. V gave up 1 base and J gave up 6 bases, with 23 bases separating them. The DNA of the CDR3 is TGCGCCAGCAGCTTGCGTAGGCGAGACAGGCGAGACCTCAATGAGCAGTTCTTC. This translates into CASSLRRRDRRDLNEQFF.

The chain uses TRBV6-5 and TRBJ2-2, with D unclear. Germline CDR1 is MNHEY and CDR2 is SVGAGI. V gave up 4 bases and J gave up 0 bases, with 15 bases separating them. CDR3 size: 17 residues. CDR3 sequence (DNA): TGTGCCAGCAGTTTCGGACCCCGCAGAGCGAACACCGGGGAGCTGTTTTTT. It yields the protein CASSFGPRRANTGELFF.

This clonotype was picked up a small number of times. This sequence joins TRBV12-3 or TRBV12-4 and TRBJ2-1, with 10 bases lining up with TRBD2. CDR3 length: 17 amino acids. With 6 bases clipped from V and 4 bases from J, the junction kept 12 bases outside the gene matches. DNA of the CDR3: TGTGCCAGCAGCACGCCCGGGACTAGCGATCCGTACAATGAGCAGTTCTTC. Protein product: CASSTPGTSDPYNEQFF.

This clonotype has just a few counts. This sequence joins TRBV3-1 and TRBJ2-1; D remains unclear. Germline CDR1 reads LGHDT; CDR2 reads YNNKEL (reference sequence). The V end lost 0 bases, the J end lost 8 bases, and 26 bases lay between the germline ends. CDR3 length equals 19 residues. The CDR3 coding sequence is TGTGCCAGCAGCCAAGATTTCGGTCGTTGGACGTCGCTTGCCTATGAGCAGTTCTTC. Encoded protein: CASSQDFGRWTSLAYEQFF.